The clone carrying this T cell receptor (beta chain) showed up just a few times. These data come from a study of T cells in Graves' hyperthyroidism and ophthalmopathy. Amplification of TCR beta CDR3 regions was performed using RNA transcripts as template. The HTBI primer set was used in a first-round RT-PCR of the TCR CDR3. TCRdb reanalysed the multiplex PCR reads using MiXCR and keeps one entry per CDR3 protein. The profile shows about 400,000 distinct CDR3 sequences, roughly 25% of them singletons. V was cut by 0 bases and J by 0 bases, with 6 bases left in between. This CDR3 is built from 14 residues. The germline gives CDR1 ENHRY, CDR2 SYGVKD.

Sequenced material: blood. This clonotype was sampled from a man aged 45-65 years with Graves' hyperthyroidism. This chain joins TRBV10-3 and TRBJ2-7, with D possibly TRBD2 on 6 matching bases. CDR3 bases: TGTGCCATCAGTGAGTCGGGACTCTCCTACGAGCAGTACTTC. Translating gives CAISESGLSYEQYF.